This T cell receptor (beta chain) was observed in a study of shared clonotypes between healthy human individuals. The donor cohort consisted entirely of Caucasian adults residing in Nashville, Tennessee. Whole-study results and caveats: Incomplete sequencing of sorted subsets was indicated by rarefaction despite large depth.

Profiled with immunoSEQ multiplex PCR; TCRdb holds only in-frame clones, not every one. The table records millions of clones, over 85% of them present only once. About this clone: Its target is not known.

Per germline, CDR1 SGDLS and CDR2 YYNGEE. The length of the CDR3 is 13 residues. Trimming took off 4 bases at V and 3 bases at J, with 11 bases between the two ends. The gene calls are TRBV9 and TRBJ2-7; either TRBD1 or TRBD2 may supply D (5 bases each). This clonotype originated in a man between 18 and 35 years old in good health. The sequencing input was naive CD4+ T cells sorted from blood. The sample's subset: CD45RA+ positively selected. CDR3 nucleotide sequence: TGTGCCAGCAGCCCGGGACCCTACTACGAGCAGTACTTC. It codes for CASSPGPYYEQYF.